The rows below give T cell receptor beta chains drawn from one sample of a study of PD-1 blockade in classical Hodgkin lymphoma. Sequencing used immunoSEQ multiplex PCR; TCRdb keeps in-frame clones, though not all of them. Of around 20,000 clones listed, over 70% were seen once; the top ten hold around 7.2%. The sample consisted of peripheral blood mononuclear cells (PBMCs), taken before the fourth cycle of nivolumab. The receptors shown here come from a human donor with classical Hodgkin lymphoma. CDR3s include the opening cysteine and the closing phenylalanine or tryptophan. The D gene is left open where the match is weak. Clone size, where shown, is once, few, many, or a class for clones that have expanded.

J gene	V gene	D gene	clone size	CDR3 protein	CDR3 DNA
TRBJ1-2	TRBV5-1	.	.	CASSLEEVVSMGYGYTF	TGCGCCAGCAGCTTAGAAGAGGTTGTGTCGATGGGCTATGGCTACACCTTC
TRBJ2-5	TRBV5-1	.	.	CASSPGGRGETQYF	TGCGCCAGCAGCCCAGGAGGGAGGGGGGAGACCCAGTACTTC
TRBJ2-2	TRBV7-9	.	few	CASSLLIGELFF	TGTGCCAGCAGCTTGCTAATCGGGGAGCTGTTTTTT
TRBJ2-1	TRBV7-2	TRBD2	.	CASRPSGSIRNEQFF	TGTGCCAGCAGACCAAGCGGGAGCATCAGGAATGAGCAGTTCTTC
TRBJ2-5	TRBV6-5	.	few	CASSETREETQYF	TGTGCCAGCAGTGAGACCAGGGAAGAGACCCAGTACTTC
TRBJ2-5	TRBV27	.	once	CASSPRPVEAQYF	TGTGCCAGCAGCCCAAGGCCCGTAGAGGCCCAGTACTTC
TRBJ2-5	TRBV18	TRBD2	.	CASSPSSGGAEGETQYF	TGTGCCAGCTCACCTTCGAGCGGGGGGGCCGAGGGAGAGACCCAGTACTTC
TRBJ2-1	TRBV2	TRBD2	.	CASSPFGLAGVGSYNEQFF	TGTGCCAGCAGTCCCTTTGGACTAGCGGGAGTAGGCTCCTACAATGAGCAGTTCTTC
TRBJ1-2	TRBV5-1	.	.	CASSLDLRVDGYTF	TGCGCCAGCAGCTTGGATCTAAGAGTGGATGGCTACACCTTC
TRBJ2-7	TRBV14	.	.	CASSSHWTPTYEQYF	TGTGCCAGCAGCTCCCACTGGACACCAACCTACGAGCAGTACTTC
TRBJ2-1	TRBV5-1	.	.	CASSLDGDGVWFF	TGCGCCAGCAGCTTGGACGGGGATGGGGTATGGTTCTTC
TRBJ1-5	TRBV4-1	.	few	CASSQDVQAFLPQHF	TGCGCCAGCAGCCAAGATGTTCAGGCGTTTTTGCCCCAGCATTTT
TRBJ2-1	TRBV28	.	.	CASSSFRDEQFF	TGTGCCAGCAGTTCCTTCAGGGATGAGCAGTTCTTC
TRBJ1-6	TRBV5-4	TRBD1	.	CASSPGQTRVSPLHF	TGTGCCAGCAGCCCGGGACAGACACGGGTCTCACCCCTCCACTTT
TRBJ2-5	TRBV7-9	.	.	CASSLGFREETQYF	TGTGCCAGCAGCTTGGGTTTTCGGGAAGAGACCCAGTACTTC
TRBJ2-3	TRBV30	TRBD1	.	CAWSTGTGSPTDTQYF	TGTGCCTGGAGTACCGGGACAGGGTCCCCCACAGATACGCAGTATTTT
TRBJ1-3	TRBV7-8	.	.	CASSPLRGGNTIYF	TGTGCCAGCAGCCCCCTCCGTGGAGGAAACACCATATATTTT
TRBJ2-7	TRBV5-1	TRBD2	.	CASSLASGSYEQYF	TGCGCCAGCAGCTTGGCCAGCGGGAGTTACGAGCAGTACTTC
TRBJ2-2	TRBV9	.	once	CASSVGYSGELFF	TGTGCCAGCAGCGTAGGATACTCCGGGGAGCTGTTTTTT
TRBJ2-1	TRBV27	.	.	CASSIYRASYNEQFF	TGTGCCAGCAGTATCTACAGGGCTTCCTACAATGAGCAGTTCTTC
TRBJ1-2	TRBV28	.	medium-sized	CASSLTANTNYGYTF	TGTGCCAGCAGTCTCACAGCAAACACTAACTATGGCTACACCTTC
TRBJ2-5	TRBV28	TRBD1	once	CASSRTGGQETQYF	TGTGCCAGCAGCCGGACAGGGGGCCAAGAGACCCAGTACTTC
TRBJ1-4	TRBV28	TRBD1	once	CASSPSPGQVLEKLFF	TGTGCCAGCAGTCCGTCCCCGGGACAGGTCCTCGAAAAACTGTTTTTT
TRBJ1-3	TRBV30	.	few	CAWSSGGNTIYF	TGTGCCTGGAGTTCGGGAGGAAACACCATATATTTT
TRBJ2-1	TRBV7-3	.	few	CASSLTSTYNEQFF	TGTGCCAGCAGCTTAACTAGTACGTACAATGAGCAGTTCTTC
TRBJ1-2	TRBV28	.	.	CALMDILNYGYTF	TGTGCCCTAATGGACATTTTAAACTATGGCTACACCTTC
TRBJ2-7	TRBV23-1	TRBD1	once	CASSPPGQGQPRKSYEQYF	TGCGCCAGCAGTCCCCCGGGACAGGGCCAGCCTAGGAAGTCCTACGAGCAGTACTTC
TRBJ2-7	TRBV5-4	.	.	CASSLLPSGSYEQYF	TGTGCCAGCAGCTTACTTCCCAGCGGCTCCTACGAGCAGTACTTC
TRBJ2-5	TRBV7-9	TRBD2	once	CASSLGLAEETQYF	TGTGCCAGCAGCTTGGGACTAGCGGAAGAGACCCAGTACTTC
TRBJ1-5	TRBV11-2	.	.	CASSLDRGGSRNQPQHF	TGTGCCAGCAGCTTAGATCGGGGCGGGTCTCGGAATCAGCCCCAGCATTTT
TRBJ2-5	TRBV28	.	.	CASSLYGEGYRETQYF	TGTGCCAGCAGTCTTTATGGGGAAGGGTATCGGGAGACCCAGTACTTC
TRBJ2-3	TRBV12-5	TRBD1	.	CASAQGQDITDTQYF	TGTGCTAGTGCCCAGGGACAGGATATAACAGATACGCAGTATTTT
TRBJ1-4	TRBV7-2	.	.	CASSFLAGNEKLFF	TGTGCCAGCAGCTTTTTAGCAGGCAATGAAAAACTGTTTTTT
TRBJ1-1	TRBV11-1	.	.	CASSFNFRDTEAFF	TGTGCCAGCAGCTTCAACTTTAGGGACACTGAAGCTTTCTTT
TRBJ1-1	TRBV7-9	.	.	CASSLGGLNTEAFF	TGTGCCAGCAGCTTGGGGGGTCTGAACACTGAAGCTTTCTTT
TRBJ1-1	TRBV7-3	.	.	CASSSGGEAFF	TGTGCCAGCAGCTCTGGGGGGGAAGCTTTCTTT
TRBJ1-5	TRBV5-6	.	.	CASSLAPDQPQHF	TGTGCCAGCAGCTTGGCCCCCGATCAGCCCCAGCATTTT
TRBJ2-3	TRBV5-1	.	.	CASSFWGRDTQYF	TGCGCCAGCAGCTTTTGGGGGAGGGATACGCAGTATTTT
TRBJ1-4	TRBV28	.	once	CASSPRALNEKLFF	TGTGCCAGCAGCCCTAGGGCTCTTAATGAAAAACTGTTTTTT
TRBJ1-1	TRBV18	.	.	CASSPRGNEAFF	TGTGCCAGCTCACCAAGGGGGAATGAAGCTTTCTTT
TRBJ1-5	TRBV4-1	TRBD1	medium-sized	CASSQRTGEGYSNQPQHF	TGCGCCAGCAGCCAAAGGACAGGTGAAGGATATAGCAATCAGCCCCAGCATTTT
TRBJ1-1	TRBV18	.	.	CASSPGNTEAFF	TGTGCCAGCTCACCGGGGAACACTGAAGCTTTCTTT
TRBJ1-2	TRBV10-2	.	.	CAIQNDQDNYGYTF	TGCGCCATCCAAAATGACCAGGATAACTATGGCTACACCTTC
TRBJ2-1	TRBV5-1	.	.	CASSFSHVEQFF	TGCGCCAGCAGCTTTTCGCATGTTGAGCAGTTCTTC
TRBJ2-7	TRBV5-4	.	.	CASSLGQGLHYEQYF	TGTGCCAGCAGCTTGGGGCAGGGTCTCCACTACGAGCAGTACTTC
TRBJ1-4	TRBV7-4	TRBD1	.	CASSLADRGEDEKLFF	TGTGCCAGCAGCTTAGCTGACAGGGGCGAGGATGAAAAACTGTTTTTT
TRBJ2-3	TRBV5-5	TRBD1	.	CASSPGQGLDTQYF	TGTGCCAGCAGCCCCGGACAGGGGTTGGATACGCAGTATTTT
TRBJ2-1	TRBV5-1	.	.	CASSSIGGAHYNEQFF	TGCGCCAGCAGCTCCATTGGAGGGGCCCATTACAATGAGCAGTTCTTC